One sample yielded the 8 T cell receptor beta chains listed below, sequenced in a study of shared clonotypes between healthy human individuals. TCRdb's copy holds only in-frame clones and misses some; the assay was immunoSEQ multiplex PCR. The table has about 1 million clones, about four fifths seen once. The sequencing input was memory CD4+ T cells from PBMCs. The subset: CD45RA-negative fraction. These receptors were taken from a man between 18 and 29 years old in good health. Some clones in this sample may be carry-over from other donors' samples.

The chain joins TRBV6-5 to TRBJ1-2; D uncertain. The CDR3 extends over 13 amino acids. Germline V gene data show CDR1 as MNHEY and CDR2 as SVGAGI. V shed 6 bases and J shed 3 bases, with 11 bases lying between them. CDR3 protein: CASRSPGYYGYTF. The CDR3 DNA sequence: TGTGCCAGCAGATCACCAGGCTACTATGGCTACACCTTC.

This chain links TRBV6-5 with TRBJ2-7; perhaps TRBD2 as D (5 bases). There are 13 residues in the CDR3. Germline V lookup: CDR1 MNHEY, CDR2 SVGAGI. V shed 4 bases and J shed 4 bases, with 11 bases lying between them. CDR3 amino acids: CASSLGGSYEQYF. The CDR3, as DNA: TGTGCCAGCAGTTTAGGAGGATCGTACGAGCAGTACTTC.

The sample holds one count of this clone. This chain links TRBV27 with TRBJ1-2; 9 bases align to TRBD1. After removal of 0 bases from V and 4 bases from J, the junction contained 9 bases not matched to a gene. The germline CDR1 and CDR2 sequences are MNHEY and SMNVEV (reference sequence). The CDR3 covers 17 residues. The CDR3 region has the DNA TGTGCCAGCAGTTTATCGAAAGTACAGGGGGCGGTCTATGGCTACACCTTC. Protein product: CASSLSKVQGAVYGYTF.

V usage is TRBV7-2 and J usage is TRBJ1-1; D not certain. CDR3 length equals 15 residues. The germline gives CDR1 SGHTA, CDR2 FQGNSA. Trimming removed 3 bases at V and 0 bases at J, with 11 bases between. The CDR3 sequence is CASSFSVAMNTEAFF. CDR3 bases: TGTGCCAGCAGCTTTTCAGTCGCAATGAACACTGAAGCTTTCTTT.

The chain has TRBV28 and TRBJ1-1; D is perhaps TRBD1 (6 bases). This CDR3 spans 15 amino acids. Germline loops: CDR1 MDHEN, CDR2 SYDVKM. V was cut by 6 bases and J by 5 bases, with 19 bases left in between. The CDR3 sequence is CASSQGGAVGTEAFF. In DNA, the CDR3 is TGTGCCAGCAGCCAAGGGGGGGCGGTAGGGACTGAAGCTTTCTTT.

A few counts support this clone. Here the CDR3 reads CASTPTGSTGELFF. CDR3 sequence (DNA): TGTGCCAGCACCCCGACAGGGTCCACCGGGGAGCTGTTTTTT. The chain carries TRBV5-4 and TRBJ2-2, with 7 bases identical to TRBD1. This CDR3 is built from 14 residues. The trim removed 6 bases at V and 4 bases at J, leaving 6 bases unmatched. CDR1 is SGHNT, CDR2 YYREEE, per germline (reference sequence).

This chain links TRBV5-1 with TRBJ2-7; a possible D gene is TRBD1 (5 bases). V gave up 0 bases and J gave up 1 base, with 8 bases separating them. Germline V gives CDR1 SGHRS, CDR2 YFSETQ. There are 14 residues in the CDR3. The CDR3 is CASSLGHRSYEQYF. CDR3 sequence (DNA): TGCGCCAGCAGCTTGGGTCACAGGTCCTACGAGCAGTACTTC.

The CDR3 reads CAISESERQWSYEQYF. CDR3 coding DNA: TGTGCCATCAGTGAGTCGGAGCGACAGTGGTCCTACGAGCAGTACTTC. This rearrangement joins TRBV10-3 to TRBJ2-7; perhaps TRBD1 as D (5 bases). V lost 0 bases and J lost 1, with 13 bases in between. Germline CDR1 and CDR2: ENHRY and SYGVKD. The CDR3 is 16 residues long.